This T cell receptor (beta chain) originates from a study of T cells in Graves' hyperthyroidism and ophthalmopathy (dated by TCRdb to about 2019). Looking at the study overall: Peripheral blood was collected at initial diagnosis, before any treatment. A discovery cohort of about 95 patients, about 44 with Graves' ophthalmopathy and under 60 with stable Graves' hyperthyroidism, was used to find distinguishing TCR V-J signatures. An independent validation cohort of fewer than 20 hyperthyroidism patients and 15 or so patients who later progressed to ophthalmopathy tested prospective prediction of ophthalmopathy. The 100 or so discovery patients were divided at random into training and test sets in a 7:3 ratio. Thyroid tissue and blood T-cell repertoires from about six Graves' hyperthyroidism patients were also compared in the study. Following sampling, methimazole starting at 30 mg daily was given to hyperthyroidism patients, and high-dose intravenous methylprednisolone was given to ophthalmopathy patients. The paper reports TCR Vbeta CDR3 sequencing of some 140 peripheral blood samples: approximately 41 ophthalmopathy, under 80 hyperthyroidism and about 17 progressor patients. Study-wide conclusions, independent of this receptor: Sample size was not statistically predetermined, and investigators were not blinded to group allocation. A model built on a 13 V-J signature distinguished ophthalmopathy from stable hyperthyroidism, reaching about 89% sensitivity and approximately 81% specificity in cross-validation and 80%/75% in testing. During validation, the model predicted progression to ophthalmopathy a median of around 7 months ahead of onset, with roughly 65% sensitivity and around 73% specificity. Most expanded thyroid clonotypes (frequency above 0.001) were also detected in blood, a finding suggesting that blood repertoires may reflect thyroid immune responses.

V is trimmed back by 3 bases and J by 3 bases, and the junction contains 8 bases that no gene match accounts for. Based on the germline V gene, the CDR1 and CDR2 sequences are SGDLS and YYNGEE. The CDR3 runs 16 residues from the cysteine to the phenylalanine. Only the CDR3 portion is preserved as DNA: 48 bases, with reading frame beginning at the first base. Hyperthyroidism patients were newly diagnosed, with disease duration under 2 months, and aged 18 to 65 years. Patients with uncontrolled infections, other autoimmune diseases, pregnancy or lactation were excluded. Clinical symptoms, serum thyroxine and TRAb, thyroid ultrasound, and orbital computed tomography formed the basis for the diagnoses. Blood from progressor patients was drawn when they were first diagnosed with hyperthyroidism, before any ophthalmopathy symptoms appeared. PBMCs were isolated from around 10 ml of fresh peripheral blood by Ficoll-Paque density gradient centrifugation. Progressor patients were first diagnosed with Graves' hyperthyroidism and then developed ophthalmopathy during follow-up. Total RNA was extracted with Trizol reagent, and quality was checked on an Agilent 2100 Bioanalyzer.

This clonotype was observed many times. The target of this receptor is not known. Base quality data are lacking; no much larger clone is found one base away. The TCR beta CDR3 regions were amplified from RNA transcripts. The TCR CDR3 was subjected to a first round of RT-PCR using the HTBI primer set and the Qiagen OneStep RT-PCR kit. The libraries were constructed in a second round of multiplex PCR and then size-selected and purified. Sequencing of the libraries was done on an Illumina HiSeq2000 using paired-end 100 bp reads. In the authors' own workflow: SOAPnuke was used to process the raw data, removing reads that contained adapters or uncalled bases, had a mean Phred below 15, or lacked an exact match to the constant primer or identifier. COPE v1.2.5 was used to merge the high-quality paired reads, and each unique nucleotide sequence was defined as a clonotype. MiTCR v1.1 was used to align the clonotypes against IMGT TRBV, TRBD and TRBJ reference segments. Only V-J combinations with frequency above 0.0001, covering 99% to 99.2% of repertoires, were analysed. The TCS score was defined as F50 (clonal expansion) divided by E x V (chaos), with BLOSUM62-based TCRdist calculated between CDR3 peptides within each V-J. Welch's t-statistics and random forest reduced 500 to 650 V-J features to 13, which were used in a naive Bayes classifier (R e1071). In-frame beta chains were kept once TCRdb had trimmed the public reads at Q25 with fastp and called clones with MiXCR. For every CDR3 protein sequence, its rows merge into one entry that carries the most common genes and DNA. TCRdb, not the authors, supplied the V and J calls. A total of about 270,000 distinct CDR3 sequences appear in this sample, less than 30% of them only once. The top ten constitute about 30% of the sample.

This TCR derives from a man aged 35-49 years with Graves' hyperthyroidism that later progressed to Graves' ophthalmopathy. Sequencing was performed on blood. The sequence links TRBV9 to TRBJ2-7, with TRBD2 identical over 11 junction bases. The DNA sequence is as follows: TGTGCCAGCAGCGGGGGCAGGACTAGCGGGCACTACGAGCAGTACTTC. Translated, it reads CASSGGRTSGHYEQYF.